These T cell receptor beta chains were read from a single sample in a study of cytomegalovirus exposure and HLA in healthy donors. Assay used: immunoSEQ multiplex PCR; TCRdb lists only in-frame clones, some missing. Seen here are about 100,000 clones, over 75% observed once, and the top ten hold roughly 6%. Sequenced sample: PBMCs. The receptors derive from a man between 60 and 75 years old in good health and CMV-seropositive. Both conserved end residues are part of each CDR3. D genes are given only for firm matches. Size tells how often a clone was seen (once, few, many) or the class of an expanded clone, and some rows leave it out.

j_call | d_call | v_call | clone_size | cdr3_aa | cdr3_nt
TRBJ2-3 | TRBD2 | TRBV5-6 | . | CASWPSGGAKDTQYF | TGTGCCAGCTGGCCTAGCGGGGGGGCAAAAGATACGCAGTATTTT
TRBJ1-1 | . | TRBV14 | . | CASSPTTGQYTEAFF | TGTGCCAGCAGCCCAACTACAGGACAGTACACTGAAGCTTTCTTT
TRBJ1-4 | TRBD1 | TRBV5-1 | few | CASSLRQGAGEKLFF | TGCGCCAGCAGCTTGAGACAGGGGGCTGGTGAAAAACTGTTTTTT
TRBJ2-5 | TRBD1 | TRBV5-8 | . | CASSQYQGAETQYF | TGTGCCAGCAGCCAATACCAGGGGGCGGAGACCCAGTACTTC
TRBJ1-6 | TRBD1 | TRBV19 | . | CASRSGDSLRNSPLHF | TGTGCCAGTCGATCTGGGGACAGCCTTAGGAATTCACCCCTCCACTTT
TRBJ1-5 | . | TRBV11-2 | . | CASSLHQGLGNQPQHF | TGTGCCAGCAGCTTGCACCAGGGGCTTGGCAATCAGCCCCAGCATTTT
TRBJ2-7 | . | TRBV9 | . | CASSVEERWNVHEQYF | TGTGCCAGCAGCGTAGAAGAGCGGTGGAATGTCCACGAGCAGTACTTC
TRBJ2-7 | TRBD2 | TRBV4-2 | few | CASSPSGGSEQYF | TGTGCCAGCAGCCCTAGCGGGGGTAGCGAGCAGTACTTC
TRBJ2-3 | TRBD2 | TRBV4-1 | . | CASSQEPGLAGGTDTQYF | TGCGCCAGCAGCCAAGAGCCCGGACTAGCGGGGGGCACAGATACGCAGTATTTT
TRBJ2-7 | . | TRBV6-5 | . | CASSDQQGPYEQYF | TGTGCCAGCAGTGACCAGCAGGGCCCCTACGAGCAGTACTTC
TRBJ2-2 | . | TRBV9 | . | CASSPGRVNTGELFF | TGTGCCAGCTCCCCCGGGCGGGTGAACACCGGGGAGCTGTTTTTT
TRBJ1-2 | . | TRBV18 | . | CASSPAVNYGYTF | TGTGCCAGCTCCCCCGCGGTTAACTATGGCTACACCTTC
TRBJ2-7 | . | TRBV6-5 | once | CASSPDGRLGEQYF | TGTGCCAGCAGTCCCGACGGCCGACTCGGCGAGCAGTACTTC
TRBJ2-1 | . | TRBV27 | . | CASSLRTASYEQFF | TGTGCCAGCAGTTTAAGGACAGCTTCCTATGAGCAGTTCTTC
TRBJ1-2 | TRBD1 | TRBV2 | . | CASSENTGGPYNYGYTF | TGTGCCAGCAGTGAAAATACAGGGGGCCCGTACAACTATGGCTACACCTTC
TRBJ1-2 | TRBD1 | TRBV5-1 | . | CASSSGQGNYGYTF | TGCGCCAGCAGCTCGGGACAGGGAAACTATGGCTACACCTTC
TRBJ2-3 | . | TRBV5-1 | . | CASSFPGVDTQYF | TGCGCCAGCAGCTTCCCGGGGGTAGATACGCAGTATTTT
TRBJ1-5 | . | TRBV5-5 | once | CASSLGGGNQPQHF | TGTGCCAGCAGCTTGGGGGGGGGCAATCAGCCCCAGCATTTT
TRBJ1-2 | TRBD1 | TRBV5-4 | . | CASSENRGLANYGYTF | TGTGCCAGCAGCGAGAACAGGGGCTTAGCTAACTATGGCTACACCTTC
TRBJ1-6 | . | TRBV4-3 | . | CASSQTGYSPLHF | TGCGCCAGCAGCCAAACAGGGTACAGCCCCCTCCACTTT
TRBJ2-7 | . | TRBV11-1 | . | CASSRQGTAYEQYF | TGTGCCAGCAGCCGTCAGGGGACCGCCTACGAGCAGTACTTC
TRBJ1-6 | . | TRBV10-3 | . | CAISERGAENSPLHF | TGTGCCATCAGTGAGCGGGGGGCGGAAAATTCACCCCTCCACTTT
TRBJ2-1 | . | TRBV9 | . | CASSAAGTLIYNEQFF | TGTGCCAGCAGCGCGGCCGGGACTCTAATCTACAATGAGCAGTTCTTC
TRBJ2-5 | . | TRBV7-2 | . | CASSLDRGGETQYF | TGTGCCAGCAGCTTAGACAGGGGGGGAGAGACCCAGTACTTC
TRBJ1-4 | TRBD1 | TRBV25-1 | . | CASSELGGTAGEKLFF | TGTGCCAGCAGTGAATTAGGAGGGACAGCGGGTGAAAAACTGTTTTTT
TRBJ1-4 | TRBD1 | TRBV6-1 | . | CASSVGQSNEKLFF | TGTGCCAGCAGTGTGGGACAGAGTAATGAAAAACTGTTTTTT